The clone carrying this T cell receptor (beta chain) was recorded only once. Described time point: pretreatment peripheral blood. This entry belongs to a study of PD-L1 blockade in urothelial cancer. V lost 3 bases and J 4 bases, leaving 13 bases between the germline ends. CDR1 is MNHEY and CDR2 is SMNVEV in the germline V gene (reference sequence). The length of the CDR3 is 15 residues. Produced via immunoSEQ multiplex PCR; TCRdb's table is partial and in-frame only. The table shows about 39,000 clones, with more than 85% occurring only once. This clonotype was sampled from a woman in her sixties with urothelial cancer. The chain employs TRBV27 and TRBJ1-5, with D tentatively TRBD1 (6 bases). Sequencing was performed on PBMCs, taken around atezolizumab (anti-PD-L1) treatment. The CDR3 protein is CASSLRQALNQPQHF. In DNA form, the CDR3 reads TGTGCCAGCAGTTTGAGACAGGCCCTAAATCAGCCCCAGCATTTT.